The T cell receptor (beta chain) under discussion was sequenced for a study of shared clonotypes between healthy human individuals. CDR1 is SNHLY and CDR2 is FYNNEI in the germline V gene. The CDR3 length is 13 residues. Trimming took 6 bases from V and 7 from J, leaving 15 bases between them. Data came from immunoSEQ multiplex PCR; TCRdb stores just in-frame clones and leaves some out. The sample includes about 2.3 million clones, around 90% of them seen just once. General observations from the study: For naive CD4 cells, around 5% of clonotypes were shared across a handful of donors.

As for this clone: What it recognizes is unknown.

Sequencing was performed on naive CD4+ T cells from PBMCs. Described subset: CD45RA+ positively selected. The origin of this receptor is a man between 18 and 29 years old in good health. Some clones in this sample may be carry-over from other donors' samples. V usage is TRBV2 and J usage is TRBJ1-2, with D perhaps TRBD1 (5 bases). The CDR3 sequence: CASRRGLEGGYTF. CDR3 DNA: TGTGCCAGCAGAAGGGGTCTTGAAGGTGGCTACACCTTC. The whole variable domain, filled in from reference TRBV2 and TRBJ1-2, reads EPEVTQTPSHQVTQMGQEVILRCVPISNHLYFYWYRQILGQKVEFLVSFYNNEISEKSEIFDDQFSVERPDGSNFTLKIRSTKLEDSAMYFCASRRGLEGGYTFGSGTRLTVV.